These 13 T cell receptor beta chains originate from one sample sequenced in a study of radiation and T cells in renal cell carcinoma. Time point meaning: blood 4 weeks post-SBRT, at nephrectomy. Specified treatment: 15 Gy SBRT to primary tumor, nephrectomy 4 weeks later. Profiling relied on immunoSEQ multiplex PCR, and the TCRdb table lists in-frame clones only, not all of them. The sample records more than 120,000 clones, approximately 86% being singletons. Specimen: blood, collected from a patient whose treatment included radiotherapy and nephrectomy. The receptors derive from a woman aged 50 to 60 with renal cell carcinoma.

This chain links TRBV9 with TRBJ2-1; tentative D call: TRBD2 (5 bases). The CDR3 is 17 amino acids. Per the germline V gene, CDR1 is SGDLS and CDR2 is YYNGEE. Trimming pared 2 bases from V and 5 bases from J, leaving 20 bases between. CDR3: CASSVIDWTSNNNEQFF. As DNA, the CDR3 is TGTGCCAGCAGCGTTATAGATTGGACTTCTAACAACAATGAGCAGTTCTTC. The complete variable domain, with remaining parts taken from reference TRBV9 and TRBJ2-1, reads DSGVTQTPKHLITATGQRVTLRCSPRSGDLSVYWYQQSLDQGLQFLIQYYNGEERAKGNILERFSAQQFPDLHSELNLSSLELGDSALYFCASSVIDWTSNNNEQFFGPGTRLTVL.

The rearrangement links TRBV7-9 to TRBJ1-4, with D hard to call. Between the trimmed V and J ends, which lost 4 bases and 8 bases, there was a span of 5 bases. This CDR3 region has 11 residues. CDR1 is SEHNR, CDR2 FQNEAQ, per germline (reference sequence). CDR3 region: CASSSQEKLFF. The CDR3 coding sequence is TGTGCCAGCAGCTCACAGGAAAAACTGTTTTTT.

This clone showed up just a few times. The chain carries TRBV14 and TRBJ1-1; D is undetermined. V gave up 0 bases and J gave up 9 bases, with 8 bases separating them. This CDR3 has 12 residues. Germline CDR1 is SGHDN and CDR2 is FVKESK. The CDR3, as DNA: TGTGCCAGCAGCCAAGATTCCCGCCAAGCTTTCTTT. It is translated as CASSQDSRQAFF.

This clone was recorded a few times. The chain recombines TRBV30 with TRBJ1-1, with D unresolved. Trimming took off 1 base at V and 4 bases at J, with 10 bases between the two ends. The CDR3 covers 13 residues. From germline, CDR1 is GTSNPN and CDR2 SVGIG (reference sequence). In nucleotides, the CDR3 is TGTGCCTGGAGTGGGGTACAGCGCACTGAAGCTTTCTTT. Its protein is CAWSGVQRTEAFF.

V gene TRBV10-3 combines with J gene TRBJ2-2, with D tentatively TRBD2 (5 bases). CDR1 is ENHRY and CDR2 is SYGVKD in the germline V gene. V lost 10 bases and J lost 3, with 15 bases in between. This CDR3 comprises 14 residues. DNA for the CDR3: TGTGCCACTTCCGAGGACTCCTACACCGGGGAGCTGTTTTTT. Residues: CATSEDSYTGELFF.

The gene calls are TRBV6-5 and TRBJ2-2; TRBD1 aligns across 7 bases. CDR1 is MNHEY and CDR2 is SVGAGI in the germline V gene. This CDR3 has 13 residues. Trimming at V came to 5 bases and at J to 7 bases, leaving 4 bases not matched to a gene. The CDR3 spells CASSQNRGGELFF. CDR3 nucleotides: TGTGCCAGCAGTCAAAACAGGGGCGGGGAGCTGTTTTTT.

The chain recombines TRBV29-1 with TRBJ1-2; the match to TRBD1 covers 7 bases. The trim removed 3 bases at V and 6 bases at J, leaving 10 bases unmatched. Per germline, CDR1 SQVTM and CDR2 ANQGSEA. The CDR3 consists of 14 residues. The CDR3 DNA sequence: TGCAGCGTTGATCGAGGGGGCGAGAGGAATGGCTACACCTTC. Protein sequence: CSVDRGGERNGYTF.

This clone has more than one count but fewer than ten. CDR3 residues: CASSSRQGFNYGYTF. CDR3 nucleotide sequence: TGTGCCAGCAGCTCTCGACAGGGCTTTAACTATGGCTACACCTTC. This sequence joins TRBV13 and TRBJ1-2; TRBD1 matches at 7 bases. V dropped 4 bases and J dropped 1; count of bases not matched to a gene: 6. Looked up from germline, CDR1 is PRHDT and CDR2 is FYEKMQ (reference sequence). The CDR3 is 15 residues long.

V and J are TRBV6-5 and TRBJ2-5, with no clear D. The CDR3 is made up of 14 amino acids. Trimming removed 6 bases at V and 0 bases at J, with 11 bases between. CDR1 and CDR2 (germline): MNHEY, SVGAGI. The CDR3 region is CASSRSRYQETQYF. CDR3 nucleotides: TGTGCCAGCAGCCGGTCAAGGTACCAAGAGACCCAGTACTTC.

This clone was observed a few times. The rearrangement uses TRBV7-2 and TRBJ2-2, with D perhaps TRBD1 (6 bases). Germline loops: CDR1 SGHTA, CDR2 FQGNSA. The V gene lost 5 bases and the J gene lost 7 bases, with 17 bases spanning the gap. There are 15 residues in the CDR3. CDR3 in amino acids: CASSPTQGSGGELFF. In DNA, the CDR3 is TGTGCCAGCAGCCCGACCCAGGGGTCTGGCGGGGAGCTGTTTTTT. Full variable domain (missing parts from reference TRBV7-2 and TRBJ2-2): GAGVSQSPSNKVTEKGKDVELRCDPISGHTALYWYRQSLGQGLEFLIYFQGNSAPDKSGLPSDRFSAERTGGSVSTLTIQRTQQEDSAVYLCASSPTQGSGGELFFGEGSRLTVL.

The V call is TRBV13, the J call TRBJ2-5; 7 bases match TRBD1. This CDR3 region has 15 residues. Trimming at V came to 2 bases and at J to 3 bases, leaving 6 bases not matched to a gene. Germline V gene lookup returns CDR1 PRHDT and CDR2 FYEKMQ (reference sequence). Written as DNA, the CDR3 is TGTGCCAGCAGCTTAAGGGACAGAACCAAAGAGACCCAGTACTTC. It specifies CASSLRDRTKETQYF.

The CDR3 region is CASSSRGDTEAFF. The CDR3 nucleotides read TGTGCCAGCAGCTCTCGGGGCGACACTGAAGCTTTCTTT. This chain uses TRBV5-4 with TRBJ1-1, with D possibly TRBD1 on 5 matching bases. CDR3 size: 13 residues. The ends were cut back, 3 bases at V and 3 bases at J, with 9 bases in the middle. CDR1 and CDR2 from the germline V gene are SGHNT and YYREEE (reference sequence).

CDR3 coding DNA: TGTGCCAGCAGTTTATCCCCCGGACGGAAAGGAACGGAAAAACTGTTTTTT. Translating gives CASSLSPGRKGTEKLFF. The chain couples TRBV28 to TRBJ1-4, with D unresolved. V was cut by 1 base and J by 8 bases, with 20 bases left in between. Germline V gene data show CDR1 as MDHEN and CDR2 as SYDVKM. This CDR3 comprises 17 residues.